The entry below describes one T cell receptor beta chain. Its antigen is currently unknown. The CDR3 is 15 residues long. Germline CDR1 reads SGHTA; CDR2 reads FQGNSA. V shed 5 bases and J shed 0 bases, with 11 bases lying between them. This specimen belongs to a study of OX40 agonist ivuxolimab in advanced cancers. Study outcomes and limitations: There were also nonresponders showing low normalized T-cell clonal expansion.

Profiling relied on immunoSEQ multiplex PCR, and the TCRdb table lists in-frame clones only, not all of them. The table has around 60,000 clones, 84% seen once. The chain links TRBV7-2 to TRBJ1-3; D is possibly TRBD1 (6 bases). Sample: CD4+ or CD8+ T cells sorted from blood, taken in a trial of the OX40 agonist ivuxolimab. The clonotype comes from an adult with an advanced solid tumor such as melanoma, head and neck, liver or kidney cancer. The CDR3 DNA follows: TGTGCCAGCAGCCTCACAGGGTACTCTGGAAACACCATATATTTT. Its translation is CASSLTGYSGNTIYF.